The 31 T cell receptor beta chains below come from one sample, sequenced in a study of T cells in Graves' hyperthyroidism and ophthalmopathy. Regions amplified from RNA transcripts were the TCR beta CDR3 regions. When the TCR CDR3 underwent first-round RT-PCR, the HTBI primer set was used. From the multiplex PCR reads, TCRdb called clonotypes with MiXCR, one entry per CDR3 protein. The data contain around 520,000 distinct CDR3 sequences, approximately 25% of them singletons. What was sequenced was blood. The receptors stem from a woman younger than 45 with Graves' ophthalmopathy.

There are many counts of this clonotype. The rearrangement uses TRBV12-3 or TRBV12-4 and TRBJ2-7, with a tentative D call TRBD1 (6 bases). CDR3 size: 18 residues. Trimming removed 1 base from V and 2 bases from J, with 21 bases in between. The CDR3 region has the DNA TGTGCCAGCAGTTTAGAGGACAGTTCTGTCCTACCAACCTACGAGCAGTACTTC. Its protein is CASSLEDSSVLPTYEQYF.

This clonotype has a count of ten or more. The chain carries TRBV20-1 and TRBJ2-7; 9 nucleotides line up with TRBD1. With 6 bases clipped from V and 2 bases from J, the junction kept 11 bases outside the gene matches. The CDR3 consists of 15 residues. Per germline, CDR1 DFQATT and CDR2 SNEGSKA (reference sequence). The CDR3 DNA is TGCAGTGCCAACGAAAGGGACAGGGCGACCTACGAGCAGTACTTC. It yields the protein CSANERDRATYEQYF.

The gene calls are TRBV5-1 and TRBJ2-7; tentatively, D is TRBD1 (5 bases). V shed 0 bases and J shed 0 bases, with 10 bases lying between them. The germline V gene has CDR1 SGHRS and CDR2 YFSETQ. This CDR3 contains 15 residues. The CDR3 here is CASSLEDSSSYEQYF. CDR3 sequence (DNA): TGCGCCAGCAGCTTGGAAGACAGTTCCTCCTACGAGCAGTACTTC.

In its sample, this clonotype was seen many times. The chain couples TRBV7-2 to TRBJ2-7; D not certain. This CDR3 has 15 residues. Trimming shortened V by 6 bases and J by 4 bases, and 19 bases separated the two germline ends. Per the germline V gene, CDR1 is SGHTA and CDR2 is FQGNSA. The DNA for the CDR3 is TGTGCCAGCAGAGGCCCTGAGGTGCAGGTTTACGAGCAGTACTTC. This encodes CASRGPEVQVYEQYF.

This clonotype was found once. The J gene is TRBJ2-2, the V gene TRBV28, with a weak D call TRBD1 (6 bases). Germline CDR1 MDHEN, CDR2 SYDVKM. Trimming cost V 9 bases and J 0 bases, with 11 bases left between them. This CDR3 spans 14 amino acids. The chain's CDR3 is CASHRAPNTGELFF. CDR3 bases: TGTGCCAGTCACAGGGCCCCGAACACCGGGGAGCTGTTTTTT.

This clonotype was observed many times. The chain carries TRBV7-2 and TRBJ1-3, with 7 bases matching TRBD1. The germline CDR1 and CDR2 sequences are SGHTA and FQGNSA. V shed 5 bases and J 0 bases; nucleotides not matched to a gene: 4. This CDR3 is 15 amino acids long. CDR3 loop: CASSQTGASGNTIYF. In DNA, the CDR3 is TGTGCCAGCAGCCAAACAGGGGCCTCTGGAAACACCATATATTTT. Complete variable domain (other parts from reference TRBV7-2 and TRBJ1-3): GAGVSQSPSNKVTEKGKDVELRCDPISGHTALYWYRQSLGQGLEFLIYFQGNSAPDKSGLPSDRFSAERTGGSVSTLTIQRTQQEDSAVYLCASSQTGASGNTIYFGEGSWLTVV.

V gene TRBV2 combines with J gene TRBJ2-2; D may match TRBD1 or TRBD2 (6 bases each). Trimming removed 7 bases from V and 1 base from J, with 10 bases in between. CDR3 length: 14 amino acids. CDR1 and CDR2 from the germline V gene are SNHLY and FYNNEI. The CDR3 region is CASNGGQNTGELFF. In nucleotides, the CDR3 is TGTGCCAGCAACGGGGGCCAGAACACCGGGGAGCTGTTTTTT.

In this sample, this clonotype turned up many times. The chain couples TRBV7-2 to TRBJ2-2; D is unresolved. Germline CDR1 is SGHTA and CDR2 is FQGNSA. V dropped 4 bases and J dropped 4 bases, with 13 bases sitting between them. CDR3 length: 15 residues. The CDR3 loop is CASSSAASFTGELFF. Written as DNA, the CDR3 is TGTGCCAGCAGCTCTGCGGCGAGTTTCACCGGGGAGCTGTTTTTT.

This clonotype showed up many times. The rearrangement links TRBV13 to TRBJ1-5; D is possibly TRBD1 (6 bases). Looked up from germline, CDR1 is PRHDT and CDR2 is FYEKMQ (reference sequence). The CDR3 has 18 residues. Trimming left V 2 bases short and J 0 bases short, with 17 bases between. The CDR3 bases are TGTGCCAGCAGCTTATCTTTTTCGACAGGAGATAGCAATCAGCCCCAGCATTTT. Its translation is CASSLSFSTGDSNQPQHF.

V is TRBV6-5 and J is TRBJ1-1; unclear D gene. Germline lookup yields CDR1 MNHEY and CDR2 SVGAGI. This CDR3 is 15 amino acids long. V was cut by 2 bases and J by 7 bases, with 17 bases left in between. For the CDR3, the DNA is TGTGCCAGCAGTTACGACAAGGGTAGGGAAATTGAAGCTTTCTTT. Protein: CASSYDKGREIEAFF.

The sample holds many counts of this clonotype. The chain combines TRBV6-5 with TRBJ1-2; possible D gene TRBD1, 5 bases. V was trimmed by 0 bases and J by 3 bases, leaving 11 bases between them. The CDR3 has 15 amino acids. The germline gives CDR1 MNHEY, CDR2 SVGAGI. This CDR3 is CASSYSIGDHYGYTF. CDR3 sequence (DNA): TGTGCCAGCAGTTACTCGATAGGGGACCACTATGGCTACACCTTC.

This chain links TRBV27 with TRBJ2-7, with 9 bases aligning to TRBD1. V lost 10 bases, J lost 3 bases, and 10 bases stayed unmatched. The CDR3 covers 14 residues. The germline V gene encodes CDR1 MNHEY and CDR2 SMNVEV (reference sequence). The CDR3, as DNA: TGTGCCACCTCCCCGGGACAGGGTCTCTACGAGCAGTACTTC. It encodes CATSPGQGLYEQYF.

This clonotype showed up many times. Here the CDR3 DNA reads TGTGCCAGCAGTCTGCGGGTTTCGAGTCGCGAGCAGTACTTC. It codes for CASSLRVSSREQYF. The rearrangement joins TRBV7-8 to TRBJ2-7, with D perhaps TRBD2 (5 bases). Looked up from germline, CDR1 is SGHVS and CDR2 is FQNEAQ. V lost 6 bases, J lost 6 bases, and 18 bases lay in between. CDR3 length: 14 residues. Based on the CDR3 plus reference TRBV7-8 and TRBJ2-7, the full variable domain is GAGVSQSPRYKVAKRGQDVALRCDPISGHVSLFWYQQALGQGPEFLTYFQNEAQLDKSGLPSDRFFAERPEGSVSTLKIQRTQQEDSAVYLCASSLRVSSREQYFGPGTRLTVT.

This chain joins TRBV4-1 and TRBJ1-5; 8 bases line up with TRBD1. The V segment lost 3 bases and the J segment 5 bases; nucleotides outside the gene matches: 9. Germline V CDR1 and CDR2: MGHRA, YSYEKL. The CDR3 is made up of 16 amino acids. CDR3 DNA sequence: TGCGCCAGCAGCCAGGTCGGACAGGGTGCGCATCAGCCCCAGCATTTT. This sequence encodes CASSQVGQGAHQPQHF.

The sample holds a few counts of this clonotype. V and J are TRBV6-1 and TRBJ1-1; D not resolved. From germline, CDR1 is MNHNS and CDR2 SASEGT. Trimming shortened V by 2 bases and J by 9 bases, and 13 bases separated the two germline ends. This CDR3 is 13 amino acids long. The CDR3 protein is CASSENPTSKAFF. CDR3 nucleotides: TGTGCCAGCAGTGAAAACCCGACTTCTAAAGCTTTCTTT.

This clonotype was counted a few times. The chain couples TRBV6-1 to TRBJ2-5; D gene ambiguous. The CDR3 is made up of 13 amino acids. From germline, CDR1 is MNHNS and CDR2 SASEGT. The V gene lost 2 bases and the J gene lost 4 bases, with 8 bases spanning the gap. Written as DNA, the CDR3 is TGTGCCAGCAGTGAAACAAGAGGAGAGACCCAGTACTTC. Its translation is CASSETRGETQYF.

This clonotype was recorded many times. The V call is TRBV27, the J call TRBJ2-5; perhaps TRBD1 as D (5 bases). Germline loops: CDR1 MNHEY, CDR2 SMNVEV (reference sequence). The CDR3 is made up of 14 amino acids. V lost 6 bases, J lost 1 base, and 12 bases lay in between. CDR3 DNA: TGTGCCAGCAGCTTCGGACACATCCAAGAGACCCAGTACTTC. This codes for CASSFGHIQETQYF.

Details on this clonotype: A much larger clone differs by one base, so this may be a read error. The V call is TRBV11-2, the J call TRBJ1-1; TRBD1 is a possible D gene (6 bases). CDR1 is SGHAT and CDR2 is FQNNGV in the germline V gene. There are 15 residues in the CDR3. CDR3 DNA: TGTGCCAGCTGCTTCCGTTGGACAGACGACACTGAAGCTTTCTTT. Its translation: CASCFRWTDDTEAFF.

This clonotype was counted ten times or more. V is TRBV7-4 and J is TRBJ2-2; 14 bases are shared with TRBD2. The CDR3 sequence is 20 residues long. The germline gives CDR1 SGHVT, CDR2 SQSDAQ. The V gene end was trimmed by 5 bases and the J gene end by 4 bases; junction bases not matched to a gene: 15. The CDR3 region has the DNA TGTGCCAGCAGCACACCCGGGACTAGCGGGGGCCGGAAAATCACCGGGGAGCTGTTTTTT. It translates to CASSTPGTSGGRKITGELFF. Together with reference TRBV7-4 and TRBJ2-2, the CDR3 gives the full variable domain: GAGVSQSPRYKVAKRGRDVALRCDSISGHVTLYWYRQTLGQGSEVLTYSQSDAQRDKSGRPSGRFSAERPERSVSTLKIQRTEQGDSAVYLCASSTPGTSGGRKITGELFFGEGSRLTVL.

V and J are TRBV18 and TRBJ1-2, with TRBD1 identical over 10 bases. Looked up from germline, CDR1 is KGHSH and CDR2 is LQKENI. The trim removed 3 bases at V and 3 bases at J, leaving 4 bases unmatched. The CDR3 runs 15 residues. CDR3 region: CASSPVGTGDYGYTF. The CDR3 bases are TGTGCCAGCTCACCTGTCGGGACAGGGGACTATGGCTACACCTTC.

This clonotype was picked up many times. The CDR3 DNA is TGTGCCAGCAGCGCTCGGACTGAAGAGACCCAGTACTTC. This codes for CASSARTEETQYF. The chain combines TRBV7-9 with TRBJ2-5; the D gene is possibly TRBD2 (5 bases). This CDR3 is 13 amino acids long. Per germline, CDR1 SEHNR and CDR2 FQNEAQ (reference sequence). V was shortened by 5 bases and J by 3 bases, with 10 bases between the two germline ends.

This clonotype was seen at least ten times. For the CDR3, the DNA is TGCGCCAGCAGCCAAGGGGAAGGATCTTCCTACGAGCAGTACTTC. Its protein is CASSQGEGSSYEQYF. The J gene is TRBJ2-7, the V gene TRBV4-3; no clear D gene. Trimming removed 1 base at V and 1 base at J, with 11 bases between. CDR3 length: 15 residues. The V gene's germline CDR1 is LGHNA and CDR2 YSLEER.

This clonotype was seen ten or more times. This chain connects TRBV19 to TRBJ1-1; unclear D gene. The CDR3 consists of 14 residues. CDR1 LNHDA and CDR2 SQIVND come from the germline V gene (reference sequence). V lost 3 bases, J lost 4 bases, and 12 bases lay in between. The CDR3 nucleotides read TGTGCCAGTAGTATGAGCAGAGAGAGCACTGAAGCTTTCTTT. Its translation is CASSMSRESTEAFF.

This chain joins TRBV7-9 and TRBJ1-6, with a possible D match to TRBD1 (5 bases). Between the trimmed V and J ends, which lost 4 bases and 7 bases, there was a span of 11 bases. The CDR3 is 14 residues long. CDR1 and CDR2 from the germline V gene are SEHNR and FQNEAQ (reference sequence). The CDR3 is CASSSDNLNSPLHF. CDR3 bases: TGTGCCAGCAGCTCGGACAACCTAAATTCACCCCTCCACTTT.

The CDR3: CASSRDRVDSPLHF. CDR3 DNA: TGTGCCAGCAGTCGCGACAGGGTGGATTCACCCCTCCACTTT. The chain links TRBV6-1 to TRBJ1-6; 7 bases align to TRBD1. Germline V lookup: CDR1 MNHNS, CDR2 SASEGT. This CDR3 contains 14 residues. The V gene end was trimmed by 5 bases and the J gene end by 8 bases; junction bases not matched to a gene: 6.

There are many counts of this clonotype. This chain links TRBV7-9 with TRBJ1-2, with TRBD1 matching over 8 bases. This CDR3 spans 13 amino acids. Germline trimming cut 11 bases from V and 6 bases from J; bases unmatched to any gene: 11. Germline CDR1 reads SEHNR; CDR2 reads FQNEAQ (reference sequence). The DNA for the CDR3 is TGTGCCGGAACAACCGGGACAGGCGATGGCTACACCTTC. Protein sequence: CAGTTGTGDGYTF. Drawing the rest from reference TRBV7-9 and TRBJ1-2, the complete variable domain is DTGVSQNPRHKITKRGQNVTFRCDPISEHNRLYWYRQTLGQGPEFLTYFQNEAQLEKSRLLSDRFSAERPKGSFSTLEIQRTEQGDSAMYLCAGTTGTGDGYTFGSGTRLTVV.

This clonotype was recorded once. The genes are TRBV14 and TRBJ2-7; 9 bases align to TRBD1. Trimming took 2 bases from V and 2 from J; bases not matched to a gene: 4. CDR3 length: 15 amino acids. Germline loops: CDR1 SGHDN, CDR2 FVKESK. CDR3 protein: CASSQRGQGTYEQYF. DNA for the CDR3: TGTGCCAGCAGCCAAAGAGGACAGGGGACCTACGAGCAGTACTTC.

Ten or more counts support this clonotype. This chain connects TRBV6-2 or TRBV6-3 to TRBJ1-2, with D unclear. V dropped 8 bases and J dropped 5 bases, with 21 bases sitting between them. Germline CDR1 reads MNHEY; CDR2 reads SVGEGT. CDR3 length: 15 amino acids. CDR3 nucleotide sequence: TGTGCCAGCGAACTTGCGGCGAACGGTTTATATGGCTACACCTTC. Protein sequence: CASELAANGLYGYTF.

This clonotype was seen a few times. This may come from a read error, since a much larger clone is one base off. This chain connects TRBV5-1 to TRBJ1-1; D is unclear. The CDR3 runs 13 residues. CDR1 and CDR2 (germline): SGHRS, YFSETQ. As DNA, the CDR3 is TGCGCCAGCAGCTTGCAACAGAACACTGAAGCTTGCTTT. It yields the protein CASSLQQNTEACF.

This clonotype was observed a handful of times. The chain employs TRBV14 and TRBJ2-7; D might be TRBD1 or TRBD2, each matching 5 bases. The ends were cut back, 4 bases at V and 3 bases at J, with 16 bases in the middle. Germline assignment: CDR1 SGHDN and CDR2 FVKESK. CDR3 length: 15 residues. The CDR3 region is CASSRTNRDLYEQYF. CDR3 DNA sequence: TGTGCCAGCAGCCGAACAAACCGGGACCTCTACGAGCAGTACTTC.

The chain has TRBV18 and TRBJ1-3; the D is unclear. Per the germline V gene, CDR1 is KGHSH and CDR2 is LQKENI. V lost 6 bases to trimming and J lost 0 bases, with 18 bases between them. The CDR3 has 17 amino acids. The CDR3 DNA reads TGTGCCAGCTCGGCGCTGGGTCCTCCGAGCTCTGGAAACACCATATATTTT. It translates to CASSALGPPSSGNTIYF.